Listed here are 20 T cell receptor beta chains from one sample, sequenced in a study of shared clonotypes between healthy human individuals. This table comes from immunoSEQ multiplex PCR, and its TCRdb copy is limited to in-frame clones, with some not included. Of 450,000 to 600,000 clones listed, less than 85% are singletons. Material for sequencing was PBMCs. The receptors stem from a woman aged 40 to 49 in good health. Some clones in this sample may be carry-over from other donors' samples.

CDR3 DNA: TGTGCCAGCTCCGCCTCTTTTCTTGAGCAGTTCTTC. Protein product: CASSASFLEQFF. V gene TRBV25-1 combines with J gene TRBJ2-1; no firm D call. This CDR3 is built from 12 residues. CDR1 and CDR2 from the germline V gene are MGHDK and SYGVNS. The V and J ends lost 8 bases and 9 bases respectively, with 14 bases between them.

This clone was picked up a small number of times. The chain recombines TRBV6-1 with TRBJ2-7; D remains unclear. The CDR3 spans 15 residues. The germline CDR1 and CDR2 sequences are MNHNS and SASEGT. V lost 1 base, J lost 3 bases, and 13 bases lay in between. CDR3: CASSEGPQVVYEQYF. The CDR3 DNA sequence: TGTGCCAGCAGTGAAGGACCCCAGGTAGTCTACGAGCAGTACTTC.

The CDR3 region is CATSREGHSETQYF. CDR3 DNA sequence: TGTGCCACCAGCAGAGAGGGCCACTCGGAGACCCAGTACTTC. This sequence joins TRBV15 and TRBJ2-5; D uncertain. The CDR3 runs 14 residues. V was pared by 0 bases and J by 5 bases, with 10 bases between. Germline-derived CDR1 and CDR2 are LNHNV and YYDKDF (reference sequence).

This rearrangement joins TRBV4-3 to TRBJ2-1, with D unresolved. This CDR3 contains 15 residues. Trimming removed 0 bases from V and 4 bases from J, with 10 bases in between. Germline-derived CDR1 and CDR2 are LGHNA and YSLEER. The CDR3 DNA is TGCGCCAGCAGCCAAGACTCCCGGAAGTACAATGAGCAGTTCTTC. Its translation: CASSQDSRKYNEQFF.

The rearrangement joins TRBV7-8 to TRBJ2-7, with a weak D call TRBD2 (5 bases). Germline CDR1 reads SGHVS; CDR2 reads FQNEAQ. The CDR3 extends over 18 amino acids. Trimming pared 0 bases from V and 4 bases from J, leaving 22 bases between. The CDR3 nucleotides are TGTGCCAGCAGCTTAGCGCTAAGGACTCTCACCCTTCCTTACGAGCAGTACTTC. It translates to CASSLALRTLTLPYEQYF. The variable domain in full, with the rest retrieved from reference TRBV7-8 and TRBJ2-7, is GAGVSQSPRYKVAKRGQDVALRCDPISGHVSLFWYQQALGQGPEFLTYFQNEAQLDKSGLPSDRFFAERPEGSVSTLKIQRTQQEDSAVYLCASSLALRTLTLPYEQYFGPGTRLTVT.

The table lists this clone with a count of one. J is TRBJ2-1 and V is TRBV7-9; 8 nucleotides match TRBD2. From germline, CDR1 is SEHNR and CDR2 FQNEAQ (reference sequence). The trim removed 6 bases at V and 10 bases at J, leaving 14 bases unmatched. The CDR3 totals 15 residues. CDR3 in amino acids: CASRHPGRGISEQFF. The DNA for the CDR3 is TGTGCCAGCAGACACCCCGGGAGGGGGATCTCCGAGCAGTTCTTC. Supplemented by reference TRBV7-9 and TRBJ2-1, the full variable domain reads DTGVSQNPRHKITKRGQNVTFRCDPISEHNRLYWYRQTLGQGPEFLTYFQNEAQLEKSRLLSDRFSAERPKGSFSTLEIQRTEQGDSAMYLCASRHPGRGISEQFFGPGTRLTVL.

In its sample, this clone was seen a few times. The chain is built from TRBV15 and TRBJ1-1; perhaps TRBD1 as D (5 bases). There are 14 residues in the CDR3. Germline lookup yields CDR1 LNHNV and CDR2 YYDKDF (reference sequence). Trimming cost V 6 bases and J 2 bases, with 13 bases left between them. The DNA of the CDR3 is TGTGCCACCAGAGCCTTACAGGTTAACACTGAAGCTTTCTTT. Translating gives CATRALQVNTEAFF.

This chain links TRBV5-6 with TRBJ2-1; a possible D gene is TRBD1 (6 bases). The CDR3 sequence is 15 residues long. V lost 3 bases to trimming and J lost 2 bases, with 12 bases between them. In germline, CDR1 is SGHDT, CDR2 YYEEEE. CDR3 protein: CASSSTGITYNEQFF. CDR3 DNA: TGTGCCAGCAGCTCGACAGGTATAACCTACAATGAGCAGTTCTTC.

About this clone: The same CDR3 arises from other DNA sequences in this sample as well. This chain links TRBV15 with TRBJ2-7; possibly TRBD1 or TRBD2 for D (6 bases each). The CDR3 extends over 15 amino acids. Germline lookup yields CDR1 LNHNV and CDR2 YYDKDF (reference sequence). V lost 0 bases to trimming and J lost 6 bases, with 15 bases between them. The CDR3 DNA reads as TGTGCCACCAGCAGAGATCGGGCCGGGGGCGGCGAGCAGTACTTC. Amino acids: CATSRDRAGGGEQYF. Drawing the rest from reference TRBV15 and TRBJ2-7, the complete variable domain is DAMVIQNPRYQVTQFGKPVTLSCSQTLNHNVMYWYQQKSSQAPKLLFHYYDKDFNNEADTPDNFQSRRPNTSFCFLDIRSPGLGDTAMYLCATSRDRAGGGEQYFGPGTRLTVT.

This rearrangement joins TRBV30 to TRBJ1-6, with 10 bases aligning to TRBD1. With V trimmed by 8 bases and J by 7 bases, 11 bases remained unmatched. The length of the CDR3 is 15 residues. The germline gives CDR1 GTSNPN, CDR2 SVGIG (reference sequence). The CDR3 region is CALDWGQGTNSPLHF. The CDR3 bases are TGTGCCCTGGATTGGGGACAGGGGACGAATTCACCCCTCCACTTT.

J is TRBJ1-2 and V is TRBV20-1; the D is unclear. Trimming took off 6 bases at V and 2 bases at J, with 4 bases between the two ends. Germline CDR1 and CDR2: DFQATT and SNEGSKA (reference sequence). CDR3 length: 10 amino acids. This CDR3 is CSAQNYGYTF. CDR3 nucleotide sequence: TGCAGTGCCCAGAACTATGGCTACACCTTC.

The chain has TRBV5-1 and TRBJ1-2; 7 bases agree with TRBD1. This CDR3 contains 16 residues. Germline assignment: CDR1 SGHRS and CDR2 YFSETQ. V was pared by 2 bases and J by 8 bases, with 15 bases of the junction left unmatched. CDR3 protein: CASSFRQGVFPGGYTF. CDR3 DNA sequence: TGCGCCAGCAGCTTCCGACAGGGTGTTTTCCCCGGAGGCTACACCTTC.

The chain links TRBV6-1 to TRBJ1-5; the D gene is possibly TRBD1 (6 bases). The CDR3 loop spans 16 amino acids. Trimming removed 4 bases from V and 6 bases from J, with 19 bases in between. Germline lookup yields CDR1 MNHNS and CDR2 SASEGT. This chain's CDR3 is CASSGGLTGLSQPQHF. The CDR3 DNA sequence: TGTGCCAGCAGTGGGGGACTAACAGGGTTGAGTCAGCCCCAGCATTTT.

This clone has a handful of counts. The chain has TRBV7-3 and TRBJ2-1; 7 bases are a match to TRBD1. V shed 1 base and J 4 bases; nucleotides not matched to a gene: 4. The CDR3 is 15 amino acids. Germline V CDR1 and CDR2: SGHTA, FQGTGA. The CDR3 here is CASSLNRGEYNEQFF. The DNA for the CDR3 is TGTGCCAGCAGCTTAAACAGGGGTGAATACAATGAGCAGTTCTTC.

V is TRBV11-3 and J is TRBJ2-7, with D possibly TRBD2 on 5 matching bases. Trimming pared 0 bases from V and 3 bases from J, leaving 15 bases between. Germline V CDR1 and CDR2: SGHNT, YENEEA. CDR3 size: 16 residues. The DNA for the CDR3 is TGTGCCAGCAGCTTAGATTTGCCGGGGAAGAGCTACGAGCAGTACTTC. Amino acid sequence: CASSLDLPGKSYEQYF.

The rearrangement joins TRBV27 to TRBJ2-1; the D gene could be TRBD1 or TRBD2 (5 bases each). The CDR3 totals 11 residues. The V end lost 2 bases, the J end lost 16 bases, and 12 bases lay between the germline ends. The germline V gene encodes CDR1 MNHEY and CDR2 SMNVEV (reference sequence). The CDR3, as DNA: TGTGCCAGCAGTTTAGGGGGATTTTACTTCTTC. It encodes CASSLGGFYFF.

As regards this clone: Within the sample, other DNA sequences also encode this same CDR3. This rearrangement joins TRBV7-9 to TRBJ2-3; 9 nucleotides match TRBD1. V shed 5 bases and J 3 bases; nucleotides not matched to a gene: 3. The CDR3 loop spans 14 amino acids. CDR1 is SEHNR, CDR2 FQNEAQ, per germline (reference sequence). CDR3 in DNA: TGTGCCAGCAGCGTGGGACAGGGAACAGATACGCAGTATTTT. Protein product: CASSVGQGTDTQYF.

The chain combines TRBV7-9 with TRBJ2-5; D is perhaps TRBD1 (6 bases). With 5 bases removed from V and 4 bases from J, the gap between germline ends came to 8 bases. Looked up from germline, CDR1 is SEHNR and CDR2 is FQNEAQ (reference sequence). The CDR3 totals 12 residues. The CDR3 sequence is CASSPGVETQYF. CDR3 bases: TGTGCCAGCAGCCCAGGGGTAGAGACCCAGTACTTC.

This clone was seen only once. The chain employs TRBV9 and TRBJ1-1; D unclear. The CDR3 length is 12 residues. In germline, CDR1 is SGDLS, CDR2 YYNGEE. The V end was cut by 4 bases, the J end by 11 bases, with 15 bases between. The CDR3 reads CASSPTDREAFF. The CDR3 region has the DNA TGTGCCAGCAGCCCCACAGACCGCGAGGCTTTCTTT.

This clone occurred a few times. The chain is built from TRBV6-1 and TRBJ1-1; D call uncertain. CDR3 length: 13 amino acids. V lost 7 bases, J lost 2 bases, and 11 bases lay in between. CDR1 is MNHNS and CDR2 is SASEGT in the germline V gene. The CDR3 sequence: CASNPAGNTEAFF. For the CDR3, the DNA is TGTGCCAGCAACCCTGCAGGAAACACTGAAGCTTTCTTT.